The following is a T cell receptor beta chain sequence with its context. Its antigen remains unknown. The data were taken from a study of Graves' ophthalmopathy and Graves' hyperthyroidism. Study-wide findings and caveats: Blood also held most thyroid clonotypes expanded above 0.001 frequency. Both a roughly 70% sensitivity and a roughly 72% specificity characterized the model's predictions of ophthalmopathy progression.

Using RNA transcripts, the TCR beta CDR3 regions were amplified. Second-round multiplex PCR came after first-round RT-PCR with HTBI primers. TCRdb reanalysed the multiplex PCR reads using MiXCR and keeps one entry per CDR3 protein. The top ten clones hold 4% to 5% of a sample with a few hundred thousand distinct CDR3 sequences, approximately 35% of them seen once. Trimming pared 8 bases from V and 6 bases from J, leaving 16 bases between. Germline CDR1 and CDR2: SGHVS and FQNEAQ. The CDR3 is made up of 14 amino acids. Input material: peripheral blood or thyroid tissue (not recorded which). V gene TRBV7-8 combines with J gene TRBJ1-4; maybe TRBD1 (5 bases). The sequence was collected from an adult man with Graves' hyperthyroidism. The CDR3 protein is CASLAGGGDEKLFF. CDR3 DNA sequence: TGTGCCAGCTTAGCGGGGGGGGGAGATGAAAAACTGTTTTTT.